What follows are 5 T cell receptor beta chains derived from one specimen sequenced in a study of human T cells and chemical hapten exposure. Described treatment: therapeutic diphenylcyclopropenone sensitization with weekly scalp DPC. The library attached unique molecular identifiers to individual cDNA molecules. TCRdb re-analysed the reads in MiXCR, keeping a single row per CDR3 protein. The data contain approximately 4,000 distinct CDR3 sequences, more than 40% of them singletons. This specimen was whole blood, taken before DPC sensitization or 2, 6, or about 24 weeks after (not recorded which). These receptors were taken from an adult with alopecia areata. Some clones in this sample may be carry-over from other donors' samples. This table probably holds off-target reads from a library built for another chain.

This CDR3 is CSADSRTVQETQYF. The CDR3 DNA follows: TGCAGTGCCGACTCCCGGACGGTACAAGAGACCCAGTACTTC. The chain is built from TRBV20-1 and TRBJ2-5, with D hard to call. With 6 bases removed from V and 2 bases from J, the gap between germline ends came to 16 bases. The CDR3 spans 14 residues. Germline-derived CDR1 and CDR2 are DFQATT and SNEGSKA (reference sequence).

This chain joins TRBV27 and TRBJ2-1, with 10 nucleotides matching TRBD2. The CDR3 loop spans 16 amino acids. Germline CDR1 is MNHEY and CDR2 is SMNVEV (reference sequence). V shed 6 bases, J shed 4 bases, and the junction held 9 bases outside the gene matches. This chain's CDR3 is CASRPPGLARYNEQFF. The CDR3 DNA follows: TGTGCCAGCAGACCCCCGGGACTAGCGCGTTACAATGAGCAGTTCTTC.

The chain is built from TRBV18 and TRBJ2-7, with TRBD2 matching 7 bases. The length of the CDR3 is 16 residues. V gave up 3 bases and J gave up 0 bases; unmatched junction bases: 8. Germline assignment: CDR1 KGHSH and CDR2 LQKENI. CDR3 sequence: CASSPPNRGDSYEQYF. For the CDR3, the DNA is TGTGCCAGCTCACCCCCGAACCGGGGGGACTCCTACGAGCAGTACTTC.

CDR3: CASSSTNTEAFF. CDR3 sequence (DNA): TGTGCCAGCAGCTCGACGAACACTGAAGCTTTCTTT. The chain links TRBV7-9 to TRBJ1-1; D is unresolved. This CDR3 region has 12 residues. CDR1 is SEHNR and CDR2 is FQNEAQ in the germline V gene (reference sequence). V was pared by 4 bases and J by 1 base, with 4 bases between.

The CDR3 nucleotides are TGTGCAAGTGTACAGGGGGGATCACCCCTCCACTTT. Its protein product is CASVQGGSPLHF. The genes are TRBV12-2 and TRBJ1-6; TRBD1 is the table's D call, not checked against the DNA. TRBV12-2 is described as a pseudogene. The CDR3 consists of 12 residues.